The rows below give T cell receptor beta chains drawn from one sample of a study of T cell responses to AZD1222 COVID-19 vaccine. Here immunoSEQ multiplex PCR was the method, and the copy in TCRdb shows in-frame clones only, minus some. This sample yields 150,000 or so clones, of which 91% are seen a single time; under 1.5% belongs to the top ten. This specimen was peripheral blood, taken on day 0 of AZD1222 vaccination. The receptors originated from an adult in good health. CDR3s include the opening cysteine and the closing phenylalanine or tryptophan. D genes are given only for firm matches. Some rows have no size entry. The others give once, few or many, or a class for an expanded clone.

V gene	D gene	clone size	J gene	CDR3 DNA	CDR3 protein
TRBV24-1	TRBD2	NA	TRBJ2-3	TGTGCCACCAGTGATCCCTCTAGCGGGAGCGCAGATACGCAGTATTTT	CATSDPSSGSADTQYF
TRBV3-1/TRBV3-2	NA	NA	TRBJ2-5	TGTGCCAGCAGCCAAGAAGTCCAAGAGACCCAGTACTTC	CASSQEVQETQYF
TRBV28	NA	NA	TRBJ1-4	TGTGCCAGCAGTTTAGGGGGACGGGAAAAACTGTTTTTT	CASSLGGREKLFF
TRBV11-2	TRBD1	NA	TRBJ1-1	TGTGCCAGCAGCGACCCCAGGGGGCAAAACACTGAAGCTTTCTTT	CASSDPRGQNTEAFF
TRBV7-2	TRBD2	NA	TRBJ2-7	TGTGCCAGCAGCAGAGGGCTAGCGGGTAGTTACGAGCAGTACTTC	CASSRGLAGSYEQYF
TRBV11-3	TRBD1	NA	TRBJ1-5	TGTGCCATTTACAGGGGGATCAATCAGCCCCAGCATTTT	CAIYRGINQPQHF
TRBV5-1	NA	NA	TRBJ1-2	TGCGCCAGCCGAACAACAGGGATTGGCTACACCTTC	CASRTTGIGYTF
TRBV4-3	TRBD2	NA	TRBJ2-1	TGCGCCAGCAGCCAAGTTGGGCTAGCGGACTACAATGAGCAGTTCTTC	CASSQVGLADYNEQFF
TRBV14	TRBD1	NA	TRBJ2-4	TGTGCCAGCAGCCGCAGGGGGCCGGACAGGGGGATCAACATTCAGTACTTC	CASSRRGPDRGINIQYF
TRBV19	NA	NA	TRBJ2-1	TGTGCCAGTACTGGGGAGACAGGTGAAAACAATGAGCAGTTCTTC	CASTGETGENNEQFF
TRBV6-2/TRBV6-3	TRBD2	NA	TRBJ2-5	TGTGCCAGCAGTTACTTGGCCGGGGGGGCCAGACGGACCCAGTACTTC	CASSYLAGGARRTQYF
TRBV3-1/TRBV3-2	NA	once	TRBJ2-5	TGTGCCAGCAGCCAGCCCCCTGGGGAGACCCAGTACTTC	CASSQPPGETQYF
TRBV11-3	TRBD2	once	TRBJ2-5	TGTGCCAGCAGCCAGGGACTAGACGTTTGGGAGACCCAGTACTTC	CASSQGLDVWETQYF
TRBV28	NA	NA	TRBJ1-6	TGTGCCAGCAGTCGGGTCGGTAGTGGTGGGACACCCCTCCACTTT	CASSRVGSGGTPLHF
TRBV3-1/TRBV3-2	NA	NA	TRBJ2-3	TGTGCCAGCAACAGAGAGACAGATACGCAGTATTTT	CASNRETDTQYF
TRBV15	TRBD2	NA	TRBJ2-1	TGTGCCACCAGCAGGGAGAGACTAGCGGGCTTAAATGAGCAGTTCTTC	CATSRERLAGLNEQFF
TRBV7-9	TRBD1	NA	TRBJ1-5	TGTGCCAGCAGCTTAGCTATGACAGGGAGGAGCAATCAGCCCCAGCATTTT	CASSLAMTGRSNQPQHF
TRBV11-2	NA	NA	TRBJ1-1	TGTGCCAGCAAGAGCTTAAATCTGAACACTGAAGCTTTCTTT	CASKSLNLNTEAFF
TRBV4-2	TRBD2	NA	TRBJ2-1	TGTGCCAGCAGCCAAGATGTAGGGCTAGCGGGGGCCCACAATGAGCAGTTCTTC	CASSQDVGLAGAHNEQFF
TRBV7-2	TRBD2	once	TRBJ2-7	TGTGCCAGCAGCACTAGCGGGAGCTCCTACGAGCAGTACTTC	CASSTSGSSYEQYF
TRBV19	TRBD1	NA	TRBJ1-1	TGTGCCAGTAGTACGAGGACAGGGGTGAACACTGAAGCTTTCTTT	CASSTRTGVNTEAFF
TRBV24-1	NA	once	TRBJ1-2	TGTGCCACATACAGCAGTGGCTACACCTTC	CATYSSGYTF
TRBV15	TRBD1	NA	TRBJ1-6	TGTGCCACCAGAAGGGGCAGGGGGCAATCACCCCTCCACTTT	CATRRGRGQSPLHF
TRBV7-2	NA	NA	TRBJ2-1	TGTGCCAGCAGCTTAGCGCGAAACTACAATGAGCAGTTCTTC	CASSLARNYNEQFF
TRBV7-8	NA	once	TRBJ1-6	TGTGCCAGCAGCTTAGTGCGTTCCGGGGCTGATTCACCCCTCCACTTT	CASSLVRSGADSPLHF
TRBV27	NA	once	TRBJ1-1	TGTGCCAGCAGTTTAAGGAGGAACACTGAAGCTTTCTTT	CASSLRRNTEAFF
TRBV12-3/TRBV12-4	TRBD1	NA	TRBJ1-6	TGTGCCAGCAGACAGGGGCAGAATTCACCCCTCCACTTT	CASRQGQNSPLHF
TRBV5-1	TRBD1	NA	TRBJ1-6	TGCGCCAGCAGCCGGACAGGAGTCCATGGGGATAATTCACCCCTCCACTTT	CASSRTGVHGDNSPLHF
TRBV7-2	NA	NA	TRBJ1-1	TGTGCCAGCAGCTTTTATTTAGGGGGGCGGATCTTT	CASSFYLGGRIF
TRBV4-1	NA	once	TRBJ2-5	TGCGCCAGCAGCCAAGATTTAGAGACCCAGTACTTC	CASSQDLETQYF
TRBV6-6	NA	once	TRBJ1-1	TGTGCCAGCAGCTTCGGGAGTGCTTTCTTT	CASSFGSAFF
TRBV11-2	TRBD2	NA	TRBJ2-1	TGTGCCAGCAGCTTAGTTGGGACTAGCGGGAGGGCCTGGGACAATGAGCAGTTCTTC	CASSLVGTSGRAWDNEQFF
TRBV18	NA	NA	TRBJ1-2	TGTGCCAGCTCAAGTCGTATAGGGGACACTGGCTACACCTTC	CASSSRIGDTGYTF
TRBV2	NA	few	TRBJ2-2	TGTGCCAGCCAGGGCAGCCCGAACACCGGGGAGCTGTTTTTT	CASQGSPNTGELFF
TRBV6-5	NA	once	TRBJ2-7	TGTGCCAGCAGTTCACCGGCCGCCTACGAGCAGTACTTC	CASSSPAAYEQYF
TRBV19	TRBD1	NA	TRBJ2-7	TGTGCCAGTAGCGGACAGGACTGGGGCGAGCAGTACTTC	CASSGQDWGEQYF
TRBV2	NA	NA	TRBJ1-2	TGTGCCAGCAGTTCCACCTCCTTGGGGGGGGTGGGTGGCTACACCTTC	CASSSTSLGGVGGYTF
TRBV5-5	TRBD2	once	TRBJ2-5	TGTGCCAGCAGCGGACTAGCGGGGGGGCCACGGGAGACCCAGTACTTC	CASSGLAGGPRETQYF
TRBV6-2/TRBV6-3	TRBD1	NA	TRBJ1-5	TGTGCCAGCAGTTTCGGACAGGCCAATCAGCCCCAGCATTTT	CASSFGQANQPQHF
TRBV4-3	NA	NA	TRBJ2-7	TGCGCCAGCAGCCCTCGCTACGAGCAGTACTTC	CASSPRYEQYF
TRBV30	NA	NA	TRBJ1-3	TGTGCCTGGAGTGTACAGACATCACACTCTGGAAACACCATATATTTT	CAWSVQTSHSGNTIYF
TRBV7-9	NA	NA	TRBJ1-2	TGTGCCAGCAGCTTACTCTCCCACTATGGCTACACCTTC	CASSLLSHYGYTF